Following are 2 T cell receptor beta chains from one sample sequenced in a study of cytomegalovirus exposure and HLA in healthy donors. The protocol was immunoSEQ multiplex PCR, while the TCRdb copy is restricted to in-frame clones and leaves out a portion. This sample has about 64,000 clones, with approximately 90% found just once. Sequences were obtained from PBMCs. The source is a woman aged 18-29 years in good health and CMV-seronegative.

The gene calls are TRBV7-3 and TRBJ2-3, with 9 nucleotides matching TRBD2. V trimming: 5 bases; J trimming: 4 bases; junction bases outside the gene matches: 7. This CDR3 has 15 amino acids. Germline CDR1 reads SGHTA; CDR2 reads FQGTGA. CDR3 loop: CASSPLSGRSDTQYF. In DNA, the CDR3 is TGTGCCAGCAGCCCCTTAAGCGGGAGGTCAGATACGCAGTATTTT.

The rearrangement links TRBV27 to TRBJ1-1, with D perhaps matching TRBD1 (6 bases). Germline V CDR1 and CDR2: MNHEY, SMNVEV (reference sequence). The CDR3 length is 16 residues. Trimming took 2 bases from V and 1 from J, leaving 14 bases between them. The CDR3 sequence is CASSLRPGETNTEAFF. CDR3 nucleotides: TGTGCCAGCAGTTTAAGGCCAGGGGAGACGAACACTGAAGCTTTCTTT.